This paragraph reports one TCR beta chain. The record originates from a study of Graves' ophthalmopathy and Graves' hyperthyroidism. Recruitment covered hyperthyroidism patients aged 18 to 65 whose new diagnosis was of under 2 months' duration. For repertoire sequencing, the TCR beta CDR3 regions were amplified from RNA transcripts. First-round RT-PCR with HTBI primers preceded a second-round multiplex PCR. MiXCR, applied by TCRdb to the multiplex PCR reads, yields one record per CDR3 protein. The table has about 1.2 million distinct CDR3 sequences, about 36% seen once. Germline CDR1 and CDR2: LGHNA and YNFKEQ. Deletions cut 1 base from V and 5 bases from J, with 9 bases between. The CDR3 has 14 residues.

The chain has TRBV4-2 and TRBJ1-5; D may be TRBD1 (5 bases). The TCR sequence derives from an adult man with Graves' hyperthyroidism. Input material: peripheral blood or thyroid tissue (not recorded which). As DNA, the CDR3 is TGTGCCAGCAGCCAAGGGACACTTGATCAGCCCCAGCATTTT. Protein: CASSQGTLDQPQHF.